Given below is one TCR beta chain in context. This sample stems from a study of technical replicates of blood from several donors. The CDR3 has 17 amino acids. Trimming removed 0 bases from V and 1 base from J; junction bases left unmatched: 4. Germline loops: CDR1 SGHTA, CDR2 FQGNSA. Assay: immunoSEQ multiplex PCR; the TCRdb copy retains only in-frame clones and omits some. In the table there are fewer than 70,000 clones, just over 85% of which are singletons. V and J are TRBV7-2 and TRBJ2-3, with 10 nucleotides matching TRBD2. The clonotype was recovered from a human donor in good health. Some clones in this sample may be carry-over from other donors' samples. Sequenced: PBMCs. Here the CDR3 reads CASSLARLAGGTDTQYF. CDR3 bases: TGTGCCAGCAGCTTAGCCCGCCTAGCGGGGGGCACAGATACGCAGTATTTT.